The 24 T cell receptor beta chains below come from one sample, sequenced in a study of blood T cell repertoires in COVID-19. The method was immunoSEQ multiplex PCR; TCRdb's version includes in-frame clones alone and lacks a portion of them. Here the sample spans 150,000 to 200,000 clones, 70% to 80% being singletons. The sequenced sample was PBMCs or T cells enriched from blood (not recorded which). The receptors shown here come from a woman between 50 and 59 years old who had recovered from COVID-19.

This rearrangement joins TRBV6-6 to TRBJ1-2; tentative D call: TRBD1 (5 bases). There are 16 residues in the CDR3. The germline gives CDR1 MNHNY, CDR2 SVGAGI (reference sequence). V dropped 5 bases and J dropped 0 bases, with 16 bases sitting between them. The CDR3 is CASSLTRAGANYGYTF. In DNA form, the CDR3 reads TGTGCCAGCAGTCTCACTCGGGCGGGGGCTAACTATGGCTACACCTTC.

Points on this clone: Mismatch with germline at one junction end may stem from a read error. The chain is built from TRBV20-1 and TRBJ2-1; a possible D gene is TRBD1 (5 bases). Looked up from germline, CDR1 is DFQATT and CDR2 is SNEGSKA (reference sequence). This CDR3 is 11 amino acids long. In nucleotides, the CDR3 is TGCAGTGCACGTCCTTGGGCCGGCAGGGTCTTC. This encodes CSARPWAGRVF.

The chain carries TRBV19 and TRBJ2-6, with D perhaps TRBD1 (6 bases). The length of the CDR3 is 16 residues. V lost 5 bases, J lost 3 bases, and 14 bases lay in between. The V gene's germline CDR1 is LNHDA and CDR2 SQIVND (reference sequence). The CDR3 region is CASSPQGSNGANVLTF. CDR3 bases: TGTGCCAGTAGTCCACAGGGTTCTAATGGGGCCAACGTCCTGACTTTC.

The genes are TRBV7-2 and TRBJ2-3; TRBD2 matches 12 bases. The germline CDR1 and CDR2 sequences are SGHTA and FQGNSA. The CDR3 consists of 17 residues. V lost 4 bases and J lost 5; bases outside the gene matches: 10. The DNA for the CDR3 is TGTGCCAGCAGCTCCCGCACTCTAGCGGGAGGGATAGATACGCAGTATTTT. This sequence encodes CASSSRTLAGGIDTQYF. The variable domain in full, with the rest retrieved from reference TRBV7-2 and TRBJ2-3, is GAGVSQSPSNKVTEKGKDVELRCDPISGHTALYWYRQSLGQGLEFLIYFQGNSAPDKSGLPSDRFSAERTGGSVSTLTIQRTQQEDSAVYLCASSSRTLAGGIDTQYFGPGTRLTVL.

DNA of the CDR3: TGTGCCAGCAGCGACAGACAGCGTTTGAACACTGAAGCTTTCTTT. Its protein is CASSDRQRLNTEAFF. This chain connects TRBV5-8 to TRBJ1-1; D is perhaps TRBD1 (5 bases). This CDR3 region has 15 residues. Trimming removed 4 bases at V and 0 bases at J, with 13 bases between. Germline V lookup: CDR1 SGHTS, CDR2 YDEGEE.

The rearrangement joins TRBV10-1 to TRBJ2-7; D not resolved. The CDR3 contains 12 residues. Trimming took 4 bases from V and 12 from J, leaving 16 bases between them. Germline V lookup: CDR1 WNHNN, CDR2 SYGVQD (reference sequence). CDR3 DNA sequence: TGCGCCAGCAGTGTATACATGCCTCAGCGGTACTTC. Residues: CASSVYMPQRYF.

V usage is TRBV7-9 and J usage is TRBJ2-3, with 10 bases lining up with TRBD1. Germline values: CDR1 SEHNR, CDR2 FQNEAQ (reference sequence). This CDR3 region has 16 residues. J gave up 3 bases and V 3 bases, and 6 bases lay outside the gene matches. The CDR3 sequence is CASSFFGTGVTDTQYF. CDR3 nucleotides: TGTGCCAGCAGCTTTTTCGGGACAGGGGTTACAGATACGCAGTATTTT.

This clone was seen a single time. The CDR3, as DNA: TGTGCCAGCAGCCCCGGGACTAAGACTTCCTACGAGCAGTACTTC. Residues: CASSPGTKTSYEQYF. This chain connects TRBV7-9 to TRBJ2-7, with TRBD2 matching over 7 bases. This CDR3 is built from 15 residues. The junction had 8 bases not matched to a gene; V was cut back by 5 bases and J by 1 base. CDR1 and CDR2 from the germline V gene are SEHNR and FQNEAQ (reference sequence).

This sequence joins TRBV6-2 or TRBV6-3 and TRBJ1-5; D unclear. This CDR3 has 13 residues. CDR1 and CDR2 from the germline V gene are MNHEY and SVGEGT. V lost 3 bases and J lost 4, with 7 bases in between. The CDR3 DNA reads TGTGCCAGCAGTTATTCGGAGAATCAGCCCCAGCATTTT. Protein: CASSYSENQPQHF.

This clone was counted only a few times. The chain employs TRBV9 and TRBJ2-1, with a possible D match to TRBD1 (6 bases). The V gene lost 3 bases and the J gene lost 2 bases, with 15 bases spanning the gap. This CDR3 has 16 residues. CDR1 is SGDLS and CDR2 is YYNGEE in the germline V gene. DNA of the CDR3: TGTGCCAGCAGCGCCCGAGCAGGGGTTGCCTACAATGAGCAGTTCTTC. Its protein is CASSARAGVAYNEQFF.

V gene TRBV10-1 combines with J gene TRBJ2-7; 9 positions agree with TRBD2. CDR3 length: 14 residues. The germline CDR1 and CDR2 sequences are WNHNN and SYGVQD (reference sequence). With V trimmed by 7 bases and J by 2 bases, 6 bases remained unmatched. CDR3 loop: CASKLREGPYEQYF. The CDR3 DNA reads TGCGCCAGCAAGTTGCGGGAGGGCCCCTACGAGCAGTACTTC.

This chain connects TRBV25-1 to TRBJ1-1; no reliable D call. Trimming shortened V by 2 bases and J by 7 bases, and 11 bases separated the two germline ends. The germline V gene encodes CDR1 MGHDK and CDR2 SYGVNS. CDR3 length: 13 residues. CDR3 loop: CASSEVNLGEAFF. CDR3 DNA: TGTGCCAGCAGTGAAGTTAACCTCGGTGAAGCTTTCTTT.

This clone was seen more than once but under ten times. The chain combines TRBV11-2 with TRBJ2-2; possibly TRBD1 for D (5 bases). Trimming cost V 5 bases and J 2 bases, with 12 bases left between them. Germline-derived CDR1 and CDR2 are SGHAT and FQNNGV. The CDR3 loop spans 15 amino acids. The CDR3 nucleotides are TGTGCCAGCAGCCCCCGACAGAGAAACACCGGGGAGCTGTTTTTT. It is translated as CASSPRQRNTGELFF.

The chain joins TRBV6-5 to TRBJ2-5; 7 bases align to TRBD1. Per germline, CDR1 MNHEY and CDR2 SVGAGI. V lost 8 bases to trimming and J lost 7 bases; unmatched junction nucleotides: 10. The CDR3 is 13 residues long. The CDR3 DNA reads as TGTGCCAGCGGGGTTACAGGGGACGGGACCCAGTACTTC. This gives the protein CASGVTGDGTQYF.

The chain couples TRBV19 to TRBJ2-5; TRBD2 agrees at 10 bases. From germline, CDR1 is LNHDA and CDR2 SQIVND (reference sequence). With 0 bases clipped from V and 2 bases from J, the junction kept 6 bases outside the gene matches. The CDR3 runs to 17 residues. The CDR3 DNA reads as TGTGCCAGTAGTATAGACGGGCCTAGCGGGAGTCAAGAGACCCAGTACTTC. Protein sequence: CASSIDGPSGSQETQYF.

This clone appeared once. The CDR3 loop is CASSRILAGEETQYF. The CDR3 coding sequence is TGTGCCAGCAGCAGAATACTAGCGGGGGAAGAGACCCAGTACTTC. The chain recombines TRBV5-6 with TRBJ2-5; 11 bases align to TRBD2. This CDR3 is built from 15 residues. From germline, CDR1 is SGHDT and CDR2 YYEEEE. J gave up 3 bases and V 4 bases, and 5 bases lay outside the gene matches.

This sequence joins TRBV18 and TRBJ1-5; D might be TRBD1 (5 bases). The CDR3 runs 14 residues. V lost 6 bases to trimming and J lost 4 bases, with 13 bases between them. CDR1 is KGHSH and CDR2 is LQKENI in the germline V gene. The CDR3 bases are TGTGCCAGCTCTCTAGGGGTCATTAATCAGCCCCAGCATTTT. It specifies CASSLGVINQPQHF.

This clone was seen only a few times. CDR3 bases: TGTGCCTGGAGCGAGCTCCAGGGGCTCAACTATGGCTACACCTTC. This gives the protein CAWSELQGLNYGYTF. This chain connects TRBV30 to TRBJ1-2, with D possibly matching TRBD1 (6 bases). The CDR3 is 15 amino acids. Germline CDR1 is GTSNPN and CDR2 is SVGIG (reference sequence). V lost 3 bases, J lost 2 bases, and 16 bases lay in between.

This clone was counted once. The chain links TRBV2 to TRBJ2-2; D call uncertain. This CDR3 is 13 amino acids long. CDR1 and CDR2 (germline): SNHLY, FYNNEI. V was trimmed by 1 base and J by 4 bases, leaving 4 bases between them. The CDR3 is CASSEDGTGELFF. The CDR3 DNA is TGTGCCAGCAGTGAAGACGGCACCGGGGAGCTGTTTTTT.

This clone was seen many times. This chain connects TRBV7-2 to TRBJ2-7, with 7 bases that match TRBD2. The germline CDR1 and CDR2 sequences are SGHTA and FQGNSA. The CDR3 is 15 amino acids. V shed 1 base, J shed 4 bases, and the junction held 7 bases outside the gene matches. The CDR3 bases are TGTGCCAGCAGCTTAGGGGGAGGGGTTAGGTACGAGCAGTACTTC. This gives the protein CASSLGGGVRYEQYF.

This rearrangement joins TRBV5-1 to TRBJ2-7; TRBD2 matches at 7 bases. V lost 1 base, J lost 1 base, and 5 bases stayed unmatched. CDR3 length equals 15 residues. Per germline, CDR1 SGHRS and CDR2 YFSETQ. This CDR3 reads CASSLFAGESYEQYF. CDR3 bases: TGCGCCAGCAGCTTGTTTGCGGGAGAGTCCTACGAGCAGTACTTC.

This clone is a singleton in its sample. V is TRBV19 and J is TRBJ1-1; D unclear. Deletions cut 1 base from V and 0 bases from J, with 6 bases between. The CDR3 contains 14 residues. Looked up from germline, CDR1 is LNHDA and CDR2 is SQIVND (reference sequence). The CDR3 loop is CASSIGGMNTEAFF. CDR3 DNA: TGTGCCAGTAGTATAGGAGGTATGAACACTGAAGCTTTCTTT.

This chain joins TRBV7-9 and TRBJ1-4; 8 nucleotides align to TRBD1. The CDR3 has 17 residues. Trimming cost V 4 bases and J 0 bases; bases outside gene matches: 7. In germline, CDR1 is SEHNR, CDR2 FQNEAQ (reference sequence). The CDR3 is CASSSRSQGATNEKLFF. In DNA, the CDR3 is TGTGCCAGCAGCTCTCGATCACAGGGGGCAACTAATGAAAAACTGTTTTTT. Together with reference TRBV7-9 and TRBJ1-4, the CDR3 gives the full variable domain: DTGVSQNPRHKITKRGQNVTFRCDPISEHNRLYWYRQTLGQGPEFLTYFQNEAQLEKSRLLSDRFSAERPKGSFSTLEIQRTEQGDSAMYLCASSSRSQGATNEKLFFGSGTQLSVL.

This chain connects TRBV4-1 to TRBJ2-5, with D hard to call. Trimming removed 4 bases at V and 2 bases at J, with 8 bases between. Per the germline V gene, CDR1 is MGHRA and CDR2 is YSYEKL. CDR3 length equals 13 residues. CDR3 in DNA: TGCGCCAGCAGCCGTCTGAGGCAAGAGACCCAGTACTTC. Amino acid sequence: CASSRLRQETQYF.